This entry is about one T cell receptor (beta chain). The CDR3 is 14 residues long. Germline V gene sequence: CDR1 SGHTA, CDR2 FQGNSA. The data derive from a study of T cells in narcolepsy. The method was immunoSEQ multiplex PCR; TCRdb's version includes in-frame clones alone and lacks a portion of them. The sample holds nearly 25,000 clones, just over 60% seen once. The sequenced sample consisted of memory (CD45RA-) CD4+ T cells from blood. This receptor was taken from a human donor in good health. The rearrangement links TRBV7-2 to TRBJ2-5, with D perhaps assigned TRBD1 or TRBD2 (5 bases each). The DNA end is more similar to TRBJ2-7, so the J call may be wrong. The CDR3 sequence is CASSLRDGAYEQYF. Written as DNA, the CDR3 is TGTGCCAGCAGCCTCCGGGACGGTGCCTACGAGCAGTACTTC.